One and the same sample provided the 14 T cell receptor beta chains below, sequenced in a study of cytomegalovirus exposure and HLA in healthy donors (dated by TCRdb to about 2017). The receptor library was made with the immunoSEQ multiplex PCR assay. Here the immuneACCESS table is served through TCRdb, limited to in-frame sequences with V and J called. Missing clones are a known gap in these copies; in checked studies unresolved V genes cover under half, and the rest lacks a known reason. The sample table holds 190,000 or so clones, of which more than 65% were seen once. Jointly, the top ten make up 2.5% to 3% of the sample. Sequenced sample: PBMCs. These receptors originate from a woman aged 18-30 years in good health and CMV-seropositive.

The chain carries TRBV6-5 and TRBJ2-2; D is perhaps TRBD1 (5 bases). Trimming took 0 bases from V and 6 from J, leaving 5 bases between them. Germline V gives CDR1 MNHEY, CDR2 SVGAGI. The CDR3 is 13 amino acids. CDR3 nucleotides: TGTGCCAGCAGTTACTCGGGGCCCGGGGAGCTGTTTTTT. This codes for CASSYSGPGELFF.

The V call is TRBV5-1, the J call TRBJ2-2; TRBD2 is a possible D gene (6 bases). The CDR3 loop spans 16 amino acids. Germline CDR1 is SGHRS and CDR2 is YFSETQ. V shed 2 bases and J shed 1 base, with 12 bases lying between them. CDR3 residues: CASSFALAQNTGELFF. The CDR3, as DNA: TGCGCCAGCAGCTTTGCTCTAGCGCAGAACACCGGGGAGCTGTTTTTT.

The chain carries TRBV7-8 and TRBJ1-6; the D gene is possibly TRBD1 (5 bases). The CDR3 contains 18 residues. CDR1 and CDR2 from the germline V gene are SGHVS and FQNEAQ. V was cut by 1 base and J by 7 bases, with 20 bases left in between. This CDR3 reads CASSLVLDTSARNSPLHF. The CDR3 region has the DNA TGTGCCAGCAGCTTAGTCTTGGACACCTCCGCGAGGAATTCACCCCTCCACTTT.

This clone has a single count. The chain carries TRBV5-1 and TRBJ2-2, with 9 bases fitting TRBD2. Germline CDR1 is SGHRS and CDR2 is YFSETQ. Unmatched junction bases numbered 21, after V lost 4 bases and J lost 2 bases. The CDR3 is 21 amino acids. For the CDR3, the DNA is TGCGCCAGCAGCCTCCTGTGGGTGTCTAGCGGGGCGACTAGAAACACCGGGGAGCTGTTTTTT. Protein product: CASSLLWVSSGATRNTGELFF.

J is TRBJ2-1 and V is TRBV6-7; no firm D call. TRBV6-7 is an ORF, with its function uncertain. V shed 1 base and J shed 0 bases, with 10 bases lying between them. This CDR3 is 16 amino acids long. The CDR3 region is CASSYFQICSYNEQFF. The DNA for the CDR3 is TGTGCCAGCAGTTACTTTCAGATATGCTCCTACAATGAGCAGTTCTTC.

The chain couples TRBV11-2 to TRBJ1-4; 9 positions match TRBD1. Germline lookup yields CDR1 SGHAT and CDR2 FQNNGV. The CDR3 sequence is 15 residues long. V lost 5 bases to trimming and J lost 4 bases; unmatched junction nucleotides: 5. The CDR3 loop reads CASSPGTGSNEKLFF. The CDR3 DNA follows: TGTGCCAGCAGCCCAGGGACAGGGAGTAATGAAAAACTGTTTTTT.

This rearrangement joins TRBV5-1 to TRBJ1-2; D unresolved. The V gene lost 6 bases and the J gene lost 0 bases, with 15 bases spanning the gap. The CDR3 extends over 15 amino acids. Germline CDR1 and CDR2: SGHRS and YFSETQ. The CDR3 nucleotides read TGCGCCAGCAAACCGGGAGAACAATCTAACTATGGCTACACCTTC. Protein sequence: CASKPGEQSNYGYTF. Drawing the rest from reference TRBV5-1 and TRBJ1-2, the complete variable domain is KAGVTQTPRYLIKTRGQQVTLSCSPISGHRSVSWYQQTPGQGLQFLFEYFSETQRNKGNFPGRFSGRQFSNSRSEMNVSTLELGDSALYLCASKPGEQSNYGYTFGSGTRLTVV.

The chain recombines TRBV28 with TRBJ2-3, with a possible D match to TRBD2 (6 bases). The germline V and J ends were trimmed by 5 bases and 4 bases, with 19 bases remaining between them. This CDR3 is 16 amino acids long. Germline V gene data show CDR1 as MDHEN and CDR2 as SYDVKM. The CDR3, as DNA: TGTGCCAGCAGTCCTGATATGGGAGGCGGGCCAGATACGCAGTATTTT. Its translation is CASSPDMGGGPDTQYF. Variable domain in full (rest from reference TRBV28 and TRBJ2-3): DVKVTQSSRYLVKRTGEKVFLECVQDMDHENMFWYRQDPGLGLRLIYFSYDVKMKEKGDIPEGYSVSREKKERFSLILESASTNQTSMYLCASSPDMGGGPDTQYFGPGTRLTVL.

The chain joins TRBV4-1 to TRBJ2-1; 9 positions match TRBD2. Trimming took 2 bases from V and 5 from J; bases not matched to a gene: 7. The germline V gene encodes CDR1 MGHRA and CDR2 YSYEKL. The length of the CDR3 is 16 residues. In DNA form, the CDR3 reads TGCGCCAGCAGCCAAAGGGCGGGGGGGCTACACAATGAGCAGTTCTTC. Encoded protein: CASSQRAGGLHNEQFF.

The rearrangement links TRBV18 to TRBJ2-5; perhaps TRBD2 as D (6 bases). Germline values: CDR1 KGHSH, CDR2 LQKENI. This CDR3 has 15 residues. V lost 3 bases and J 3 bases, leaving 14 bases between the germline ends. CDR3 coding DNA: TGTGCCAGCTCACCTCGGAGGGCGGGGAAAGAGACCCAGTACTTC. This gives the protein CASSPRRAGKETQYF.

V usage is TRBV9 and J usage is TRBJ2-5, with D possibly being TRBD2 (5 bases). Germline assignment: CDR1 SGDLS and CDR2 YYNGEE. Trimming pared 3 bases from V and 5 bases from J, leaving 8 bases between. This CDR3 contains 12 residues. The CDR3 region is CASSASGETQYF. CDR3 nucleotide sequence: TGTGCCAGCAGCGCGTCGGGGGAGACCCAGTACTTC.

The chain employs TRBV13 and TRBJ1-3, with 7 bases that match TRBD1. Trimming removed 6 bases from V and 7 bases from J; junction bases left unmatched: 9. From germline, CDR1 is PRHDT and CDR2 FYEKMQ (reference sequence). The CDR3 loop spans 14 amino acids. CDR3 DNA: TGTGCCAGCAGACGGAGGACAGGTGGCAACACCATATATTTT. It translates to CASRRRTGGNTIYF. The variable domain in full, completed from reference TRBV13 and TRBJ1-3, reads AAGVIQSPRHLIKEKRETATLKCYPIPRHDTVYWYQQGPGQDPQFLISFYEKMQSDKGSIPDRFSAQQFSDYHSELNMSSLELGDSALYFCASRRRTGGNTIYFGEGSWLTVV.

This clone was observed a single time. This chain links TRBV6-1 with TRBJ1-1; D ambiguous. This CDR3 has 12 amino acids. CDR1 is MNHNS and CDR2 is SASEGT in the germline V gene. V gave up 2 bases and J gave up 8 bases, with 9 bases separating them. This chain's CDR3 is CASSETGGEAFF. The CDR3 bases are TGTGCCAGCAGTGAAACGGGAGGGGAAGCTTTCTTT.

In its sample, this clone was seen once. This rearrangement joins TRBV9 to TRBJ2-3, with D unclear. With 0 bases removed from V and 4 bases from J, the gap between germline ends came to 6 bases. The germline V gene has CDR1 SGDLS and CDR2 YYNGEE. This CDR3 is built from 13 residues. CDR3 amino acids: CASSVVIADTQYF. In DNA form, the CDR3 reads TGTGCCAGCAGCGTAGTTATCGCAGATACGCAGTATTTT.